This T cell receptor beta chain was recorded in a study of blood T cell repertoires in COVID-19. Overall study: There were acute and convalescent COVID-19 samples, and they came from the United States, Italy and Spain. From T cells, B-cell-depleted T cells, or PBMCs came the material, which was cDNA or gDNA.

Original processing notes: By means of reference gene primer amplification, nucleated cell counts were estimated. Profiling relied on immunoSEQ multiplex PCR, and the TCRdb table lists in-frame clones only, not all of them. V and J calls and clone size are as listed in that table; D and trimming were resolved from the DNA. The sample lists 100,000 to 150,000 clones, under 85% occurring once. The CDR3 is 14 amino acids. Germline V gene sequence: CDR1 KGHSH, CDR2 LQKENI. After removal of 3 bases from V and 3 bases from J, the junction contained 1 base not matched to a gene. The chain is built from TRBV18 and TRBJ2-5; 10 nucleotides line up with TRBD2. Sequences were obtained from peripheral blood. The receptor comes from a man aged 40-49 years with active or convalescent COVID-19. CDR3 DNA: TGTGCCAGCTCACCCGGGACTAGCGAAGAGACCCAGTACTTC. As protein: CASSPGTSEETQYF.